This T cell receptor beta chain was sequenced for a study of blood T cell repertoires in COVID-19. As for the study in general: Both acute and convalescent COVID-19 samples were obtained from the United States, Italy and Spain.

Per the authors' pipeline: Estimation of nucleated cell counts relied on the amplification of reference gene primers. Assay: immunoSEQ multiplex PCR; the TCRdb copy retains only in-frame clones and omits some. For V, J and clone size, that table is used; D and trimming come from the DNA. The sample includes over 50,000 clones, about 90% of them seen just once. The germline V gene encodes CDR1 MDHEN and CDR2 SYDVKM. The CDR3 runs to 15 residues. Trimming stripped 4 bases from V and 4 bases from J, with 16 bases between. This clonotype originated in a woman in her sixties with active or convalescent COVID-19. Sequencing input: peripheral blood. The rearrangement links TRBV28 to TRBJ2-5; D might be TRBD2 (5 bases). This CDR3 is CASSSYRDTGETQYF. The CDR3 DNA reads TGTGCCAGCAGTTCTTACCGGGATACGGGAGAGACCCAGTACTTC.